This T cell receptor beta chain was obtained from a study of CD8+ T cells in alopecia areata. Patients with alopecia areata provided lesional scalp punch biopsies as well as peripheral blood. In this sample, this clone turned up once. The CDR3 has 17 residues. Germline V gene data show CDR1 as LGHNA and CDR2 as YNFKEQ. J gave up 7 bases and V 3 bases, and 11 bases lay outside the gene matches. As the sequencing template, cDNA was produced by extracting RNA and reverse transcribing it. Some clones are missing from TCRdb's copy, which holds only in-frame ones; the method was immunoSEQ multiplex PCR. The table shows 110,000 to 150,000 clones, with about 60% occurring only once.

The chain joins TRBV4-2 to TRBJ1-6; TRBD1 matches 8 bases. This clonotype was sampled from a human donor with alopecia areata. The starting material was CD4+ T cells sorted from blood, obtained at week 0. The CDR3 loop is CASSHPNGQGNNSPLHF. The CDR3 nucleotides are TGTGCCAGCAGCCACCCGAACGGACAGGGAAACAATTCACCCCTCCACTTT.